This entry lists 15 T cell receptor beta chains sequenced from one sample in a study of early T cells in non-severe SARS-CoV-2 infection. TCRdb itself ran the 5' RACE reads through MiXCR, one entry per CDR3 protein. The table lists tens of thousands of distinct CDR3 sequences, approximately 12% of them singletons. Sequenced here: whole blood, sampled at baseline. These receptors were obtained from an adult who was a healthcare worker with PCR-confirmed SARS-CoV-2 infection or an uninfected control (not recorded which). The donor label of this sample is uncertain.

V and J are TRBV18 and TRBJ2-2; 9 positions agree with TRBD1. CDR3 length: 15 residues. The V segment lost 8 bases and the J segment 3 bases; nucleotides outside the gene matches: 7. Germline loops: CDR1 KGHSH, CDR2 LQKENI. The CDR3 here is CASTPGTGYTGELFF. CDR3 bases: TGTGCCAGCACGCCCGGGACAGGGTACACCGGGGAGCTGTTTTTT.

In the case of this clonotype: Since a much larger clone is just one base distant, this may be a read error. V gene TRBV27 combines with J gene TRBJ2-1, with TRBD2 as a possible D gene (5 bases). Germline-derived CDR1 and CDR2 are MNHEY and SMNVEV (reference sequence). The CDR3 runs to 13 residues. CDR3: CASRDYSNNEQFF. CDR3 nucleotide sequence: TGTGCCAGCAGAGACTACTCCAACAATGAGCAGTTCTTC.

This clonotype has only a few counts. The chain couples TRBV18 to TRBJ2-2; tentative D call: TRBD2 (5 bases). V was pared by 1 base and J by 0 bases, with 9 bases between. CDR3 size: 16 residues. Looked up from germline, CDR1 is KGHSH and CDR2 is LQKENI. In DNA, the CDR3 is TGTGCCAGCTCACCACGAGGGTCCCCGAACACCGGGGAGCTGTTTTTT. Translated: CASSPRGSPNTGELFF.

This clonotype occurred many times. The gene calls are TRBV19 and TRBJ2-2; D uncertain. Germline CDR1 and CDR2: LNHDA and SQIVND (reference sequence). This CDR3 is 13 amino acids long. Between the trimmed V and J ends, which lost 5 bases and 4 bases, there was a span of 8 bases. The CDR3 DNA follows: TGTGCCAGTAGTGTGGCGGCCACCGGGGAGCTGTTTTTT. It encodes CASSVAATGELFF.

This clonotype appeared a few times. The chain has TRBV5-6 and TRBJ2-2, with D tentatively TRBD2 (5 bases). V was cut by 0 bases and J by 6 bases, with 12 bases left in between. The CDR3 is 15 amino acids. CDR1 and CDR2 (germline): SGHDT, YYEEEE. The CDR3 region has the DNA TGTGCCAGCAGCTTGGCCGCGTCTAGCTCCGGGGAGCTGTTTTTT. It yields the protein CASSLAASSSGELFF.

This clonotype was seen repeatedly, ten times or more. The chain recombines TRBV5-1 with TRBJ2-3, with no clear D. The CDR3 loop spans 16 amino acids. Per the germline V gene, CDR1 is SGHRS and CDR2 is YFSETQ. V was pared by 0 bases and J by 1 base, with 12 bases between. As DNA, the CDR3 is TGCGCCAGCAGCTTGGCCGCGGCTTCCCGCACAGATACGCAGTATTTT. Translation: CASSLAAASRTDTQYF.

This chain links TRBV7-2 with TRBJ1-1; TRBD1 is a possible D gene (6 bases). Per germline, CDR1 SGHTA and CDR2 FQGNSA. This CDR3 is 16 amino acids long. V lost 5 bases to trimming and J lost 1 base, with 17 bases between them. The CDR3 DNA reads TGTGCCAGCAGCCGCAACGCCGGACAGCAGAACACTGAAGCTTTCTTT. This gives the protein CASSRNAGQQNTEAFF.

In this sample, this clonotype turned up a few times. The chain couples TRBV28 to TRBJ2-2; 7 bases map to TRBD1. Germline V gives CDR1 MDHEN, CDR2 SYDVKM. With V trimmed by 10 bases and J by 1 base, 15 bases remained unmatched. The CDR3 totals 17 residues. CDR3 DNA sequence: TGTGCCACGTCCCCCCCCACAGGGGCCCGGAACACCGGGGAGCTGTTTTTT. Protein: CATSPPTGARNTGELFF.

This clonotype was recorded at least ten times. The CDR3 region has the DNA TGTGCCAGCAGTTGGAACTTCAGGCAAGAGACCCAGTACTTC. Its translation: CASSWNFRQETQYF. The chain is built from TRBV12-3 or TRBV12-4 and TRBJ2-5; D not certain. V lost 4 bases to trimming and J lost 2 bases, with 11 bases between them. This CDR3 spans 14 amino acids.

This clonotype was seen at least ten times. The V and J genes are TRBV4-1 and TRBJ1-6; 7 nucleotides line up with TRBD1. The CDR3 runs to 14 residues. V shed 1 base and J 7 bases; nucleotides not matched to a gene: 1. Per the germline V gene, CDR1 is MGHRA and CDR2 is YSYEKL. CDR3 residues: CASSQGDRNSPLHF. The CDR3 DNA follows: TGCGCCAGCAGCCAAGGGGACAGAAATTCACCCCTCCACTTT.

This clonotype was seen at least ten times. The J gene is TRBJ1-1, the V gene TRBV29-1; TRBD1 matches 7 bases. The V gene's germline CDR1 is SQVTM and CDR2 ANQGSEA. This CDR3 is 14 amino acids long. The V and J ends lost 7 bases and 4 bases, in that order; junction bases with no gene match: 12. In DNA form, the CDR3 reads TGCAGCGGAACCACAGGGGAACGGGTCACTGAAGCTTTCTTT. It specifies CSGTTGERVTEAFF. The variable domain in full, with the rest retrieved from reference TRBV29-1 and TRBJ1-1, is SAVISQKPSRDICQRGTSLTIQCQVDSQVTMMFWYRQQPGQSLTLIATANQGSEATYESGFVIDKFPISRPNLTFSTLTVSNMSPEDSSIYLCSGTTGERVTEAFFGQGTRLTVV.

This clonotype was counted only a few times. The chain recombines TRBV11-2 with TRBJ1-3; weak D call: TRBD1 (5 bases). The CDR3 has 17 amino acids. V was cut by 1 base and J by 0 bases, with 13 bases left in between. In germline, CDR1 is SGHAT, CDR2 FQNNGV. In DNA, the CDR3 is TGTGCCAGCAGCTTAGTACTCTGGGGGAACTCTGGAAACACCATATATTTT. Its translation is CASSLVLWGNSGNTIYF.

This chain joins TRBV7-9 and TRBJ2-5, with 7 bases aligning to TRBD2. Germline CDR1 and CDR2: SEHNR and FQNEAQ (reference sequence). J was trimmed by 7 bases and V by 2 bases; bases with no gene match: 10. The CDR3 contains 15 residues. The CDR3 sequence is CASSLQGQGGVTQYF. The CDR3 region has the DNA TGTGCCAGCAGCTTACAAGGGCAGGGAGGGGTGACCCAGTACTTC.

This chain links TRBV29-1 with TRBJ2-5; possible D gene TRBD1, 6 bases. CDR3 length: 13 amino acids. V lost 1 base to trimming and J lost 3 bases, with 9 bases between them. Germline V CDR1 and CDR2: SQVTM, ANQGSEA. CDR3 protein: CSVEGYREETQYF. The CDR3 coding sequence is TGCAGCGTTGAAGGGTACAGGGAAGAGACCCAGTACTTC.

This clonotype was recorded at least ten times. The chain is built from TRBV7-6 and TRBJ2-5; the D gene is possibly TRBD1 (5 bases). Germline loops: CDR1 SGHVS, CDR2 FNYEAQ. The CDR3 is 13 amino acids. The germline V and J ends were trimmed by 5 bases and 2 bases, with 9 bases remaining between them. The CDR3 sequence: CASSQRQQETQYF. The CDR3 region has the DNA TGTGCCAGCAGCCAAAGACAGCAAGAGACCCAGTACTTC.